This T cell receptor (beta chain) derives from a study of identical twins. General study points: Cord blood beta clonotypes present at high abundance carried fewer insertions; no such pattern appeared in memory repertoires. The analysis was cross-sectional rather than longitudinal within donors. Analyses of zero insertions could, in part, be confounded by invariant MAIT and iNKT cells.

Looked up from germline, CDR1 is SSHAT and CDR2 is FNYEAQ (reference sequence). The CDR3 loop spans 16 amino acids. After template switching added a universal primer site, the resulting cDNA carried unique molecular identifiers. TCRdb called the 5' RACE reads again in MiXCR, with one record for every CDR3 protein. Of more than 350,000 distinct CDR3 sequences listed, roughly 10% are singletons. This clonotype turned up a few times. Its antigen is still unknown. One junction end does not reproduce the germline sequence, and a read error may be involved. The sequence came from a woman aged 45-65 years in good health. Sequenced sample: naive T cells sorted from blood. The chain couples TRBV7-7 to TRBJ2-1; TRBD2 is a possible D gene (6 bases). The CDR3 protein is CASSLDVRAGINEQFF. CDR3 bases: TGTGCTAGCAGCTTAGACGTTAGAGCGGGCATCAATGAGCAGTTCTTC.